A single T cell receptor (beta chain) is shown here with its context. Germline CDR1 reads GTSNPN; CDR2 reads SVGIG (reference sequence). Losses at the gene ends were 4 bases for V and 0 bases for J; bases not matched to a gene: 3. The CDR3 is made up of 14 amino acids. Original processing methods: Reference gene primer amplification in the assay estimated nucleated cell counts. The method was immunoSEQ multiplex PCR; TCRdb's version includes in-frame clones alone and lacks a portion of them. V and J calls and clone size are those listed in that table; D and trimming were worked out from the DNA. The repertoire holds 40,000 to 60,000 clones, with approximately 85% as singletons. This specimen belongs to a study of blood T cell repertoires in COVID-19. Study at large: Samples representing acute and convalescent COVID-19 were sourced from the United States, Italy and Spain. T cells, B-cell-depleted T cells, or PBMCs supplied cDNA or gDNA.

Material: peripheral blood. This chain uses TRBV30 with TRBJ1-3, with 7 bases fitting TRBD1. This sequence originates from a human donor in a cohort sampled during active COVID-19. The CDR3 reads CAWIYRGSGNTIYF. CDR3 nucleotides: TGTGCCTGGATTTACAGGGGCTCTGGAAACACCATATATTTT.